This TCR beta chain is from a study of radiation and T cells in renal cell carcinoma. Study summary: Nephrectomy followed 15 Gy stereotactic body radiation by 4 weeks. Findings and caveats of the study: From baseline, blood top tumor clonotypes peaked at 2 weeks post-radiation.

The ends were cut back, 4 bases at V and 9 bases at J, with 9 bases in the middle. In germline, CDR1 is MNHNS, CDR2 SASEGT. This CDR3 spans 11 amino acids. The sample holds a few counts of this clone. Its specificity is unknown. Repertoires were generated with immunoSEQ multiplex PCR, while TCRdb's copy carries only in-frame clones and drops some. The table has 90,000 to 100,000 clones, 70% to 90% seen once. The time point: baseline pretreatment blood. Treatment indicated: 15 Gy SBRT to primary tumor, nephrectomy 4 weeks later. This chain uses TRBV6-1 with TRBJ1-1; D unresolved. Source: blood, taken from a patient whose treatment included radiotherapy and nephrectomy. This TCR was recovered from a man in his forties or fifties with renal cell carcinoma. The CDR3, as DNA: TGTGCCAGCAGTGGACGAGATCAAGCTTTCTTT. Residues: CASSGRDQAFF.